Sequencing of this T cell receptor (beta chain) was carried out in a study of a mutant IDH1 vaccine in newly diagnosed glioma. Study-wide points: Vaccination induced immune responses in around 93% of patients.

Assay: immunoSEQ multiplex PCR; the TCRdb copy retains only in-frame clones and omits some. The data show tens of thousands of clones, 80% to 90% seen once. As to time point: baseline, week 1 (first vaccination visit). Noted treatment: pre-vaccination baseline after standard-of-care therapy. Details on this clone: What it recognizes is unknown.

Material: PBMCs, obtained from a glioma patient treated with radiotherapy, temozolomide or both. The receptor was isolated from a woman in her forties or fifties with glioma.

The CDR3 protein is CAWGPGNYYEQYF. CDR3 in DNA: TGTGCCTGGGGACCAGGCAACTACTACGAGCAGTACTTC. The chain employs TRBV30 and TRBJ2-7; the D is unclear. Germline V gene sequence: CDR1 GTSNPN, CDR2 SVGIG (reference sequence). V was pared by 5 bases and J by 3 bases, with 14 bases between. The CDR3 covers 13 residues.